The 32 T cell receptor beta chains below all came from one sample that was sequenced in a study of T cells after yellow fever vaccination (dated by TCRdb to the late 2010s). The treatment or condition label here, explained by the study, means: live attenuated yellow fever vaccine strain. Receptors were amplified or captured by 5' RACE. The run used an Illumina NovaSeq 6000. Using fastp at Q25 and MiXCR, TCRdb reprocessed the public reads and kept productive beta chains. Rows are unified per CDR3 protein, each entry keeping the most common DNA and genes. The sample includes about 430,000 distinct CDR3 sequences, with approximately 18% observed a single time. 15% to 20% of the sample is taken by the ten largest. Material: PBMCs, obtained before the yellow fever booster vaccination. These receptors came from a man younger than 30 who received the YFV17D yellow fever vaccine.

This chain connects TRBV7-6 to TRBJ2-1; perhaps TRBD2 as D (6 bases). V lost 1 base and J 14 bases, leaving 21 bases between the germline ends. The CDR3 contains 15 residues. Germline values: CDR1 SGHVS, CDR2 FNYEAQ. The DNA of the CDR3 is TGTGCCAGCAGCTTAGTTGCGGGACCCAGAGTATTGGAGTTCTTC. It codes for CASSLVAGPRVLEFF.

This clonotype was observed a few times. The chain employs TRBV5-1 and TRBJ2-5; TRBD1 might be the D (6 bases). Between the trimmed V and J ends, which lost 0 bases and 6 bases, there was a span of 12 bases. The CDR3 is 14 residues long. Germline-derived CDR1 and CDR2 are SGHRS and YFSETQ. CDR3 DNA: TGCGCCAGCAGCTTGGACAGGGCCGGGCAGACCCAGTACTTC. Its protein is CASSLDRAGQTQYF.

At least ten counts were recorded for this clonotype. The chain couples TRBV6-5 to TRBJ2-1, with TRBD2 matching 8 bases. Germline CDR1 MNHEY, CDR2 SVGAGI. This CDR3 spans 15 amino acids. V was pared by 6 bases and J by 4 bases, with 8 bases of the junction left unmatched. The CDR3 bases are TGTGCCAGCAGCTCAGTAGCGGGGCGATACAATGAGCAGTTCTTC. This codes for CASSSVAGRYNEQFF.

This clonotype was counted only a few times. V usage is TRBV7-8 and J usage is TRBJ2-3; tentative D call: TRBD2 (7 bases). Between the trimmed V and J ends, which lost 4 bases and 4 bases, there was a span of 18 bases. The CDR3 extends over 16 amino acids. Germline values: CDR1 SGHVS, CDR2 FQNEAQ. CDR3 residues: CASSSRRGARADTQYF. CDR3 nucleotide sequence: TGTGCCAGCAGCTCAAGACGGGGGGCCCGGGCAGATACGCAGTATTTT.

The chain is built from TRBV12-3 or TRBV12-4 and TRBJ2-1; 7 bases are shared with TRBD1. CDR3 length: 17 residues. The J segment lost 0 bases and the V segment lost 3 bases, leaving 8 bases of the junction unmatched. The CDR3 sequence is CASSFLSGTASYNEQFF. The CDR3 DNA sequence: TGTGCCAGCAGTTTCCTCTCCGGGACAGCCTCCTACAATGAGCAGTTCTTC.

The chain couples TRBV4-3 to TRBJ2-3; TRBD2 agrees at 8 bases. CDR1 LGHNA and CDR2 YSLEER come from the germline V gene. V shed 4 bases, J shed 1 base, and the junction held 7 bases outside the gene matches. The CDR3 is 16 amino acids. Written as DNA, the CDR3 is TGCGCCAGCAGCCCTAAGGAAGCGGGGGGCACAGATACGCAGTATTTT. Translating gives CASSPKEAGGTDTQYF.

This clonotype has only a few counts. V is TRBV6-1 and J is TRBJ2-1; D is perhaps TRBD2 (6 bases). The CDR3 loop spans 14 amino acids. V gave up 2 bases and J gave up 9 bases, with 14 bases separating them. CDR1 MNHNS and CDR2 SASEGT come from the germline V gene. The CDR3 here is CASSEIWGDREQFF. DNA of the CDR3: TGTGCCAGCAGTGAAATCTGGGGGGATCGTGAGCAGTTCTTC.

There are a few counts of this clonotype. The chain employs TRBV5-1 and TRBJ1-1; D is undetermined. The CDR3 is 13 amino acids. Trimming took 7 bases from V and 2 from J, leaving 12 bases between them. In germline, CDR1 is SGHRS, CDR2 YFSETQ. The CDR3 protein is CASYRSANTEAFF. In nucleotides, the CDR3 is TGCGCCAGCTACCGATCCGCAAACACTGAAGCTTTCTTT.

This clonotype was observed at least ten times. The gene calls are TRBV7-2 and TRBJ2-3, with 11 bases fitting TRBD1. In germline, CDR1 is SGHTA, CDR2 FQGNSA. The CDR3 loop spans 15 amino acids. Unmatched junction bases numbered 5, after V lost 5 bases and J lost 4 bases. Written as DNA, the CDR3 is TGTGCCAGCAGCCGCCGGGACAGGGGGGCAGATACGCAGTATTTT. Its protein product is CASSRRDRGADTQYF.

CDR3 protein: CASRGFTEAFF. CDR3 nucleotide sequence: TGTGCCAGCAGGGGGTTCACTGAAGCTTTCTTT. This chain joins TRBV12-3 or TRBV12-4 and TRBJ1-1; unclear D gene. CDR3 length: 11 residues. V lost 6 bases and J lost 4, with 6 bases in between.

In its sample, this clonotype was seen many times. The chain recombines TRBV5-6 with TRBJ1-5, with D tentatively TRBD1 (5 bases). This CDR3 contains 13 residues. Germline CDR1 and CDR2: SGHDT and YYEEEE. Trimming took off 3 bases at V and 4 bases at J, with 8 bases between the two ends. The CDR3: CASSSGGNQPQHF. The DNA of the CDR3 is TGTGCCAGCAGCTCCGGGGGGAATCAGCCCCAGCATTTT.

Only a few counts were recorded for this clonotype. The chain is built from TRBV7-9 and TRBJ1-5, with 8 bases identical to TRBD1. CDR3 length: 15 residues. From germline, CDR1 is SEHNR and CDR2 FQNEAQ (reference sequence). V was pared by 4 bases and J by 5 bases, with 7 bases of the junction left unmatched. The CDR3 nucleotides are TGTGCCAGCAGCTCGCTGGACAGGGAAGATCAGCCCCAGCATTTT. It yields the protein CASSSLDREDQPQHF.

This clonotype was detected only a few times. V is TRBV4-3 and J is TRBJ2-7; 8 bases agree with TRBD2. Germline assignment: CDR1 LGHNA and CDR2 YSLEER. Unmatched junction bases numbered 10, after V lost 0 bases and J lost 0 bases. The CDR3 consists of 18 residues. Here the CDR3 reads CASSQEDRASGYSYEQYF. CDR3 sequence (DNA): TGCGCCAGCAGCCAAGAAGATAGGGCTAGCGGGTACTCCTACGAGCAGTACTTC.

Only a few counts were recorded for this clonotype. The gene calls are TRBV5-1 and TRBJ2-1; D remains unclear. The germline V gene has CDR1 SGHRS and CDR2 YFSETQ. The CDR3 runs to 15 residues. V was clipped by 0 bases and J by 1 base, with 8 bases between them. Written as DNA, the CDR3 is TGCGCCAGCAGCTTGGAAGGCGAATCCTACAATGAGCAGTTCTTC. It translates to CASSLEGESYNEQFF. Complete variable domain (other parts from reference TRBV5-1 and TRBJ2-1): KAGVTQTPRYLIKTRGQQVTLSCSPISGHRSVSWYQQTPGQGLQFLFEYFSETQRNKGNFPGRFSGRQFSNSRSEMNVSTLELGDSALYLCASSLEGESYNEQFFGPGTRLTVL.

This clonotype has just a few counts. This chain links TRBV19 with TRBJ1-1; D is undetermined. This CDR3 is built from 15 residues. With 4 bases removed from V and 1 base from J, the gap between germline ends came to 13 bases. Germline V gene sequence: CDR1 LNHDA, CDR2 SQIVND (reference sequence). For the CDR3, the DNA is TGTGCCAGTAGTAGGGCAGACGAATCGAACACTGAAGCTTTCTTT. It translates to CASSRADESNTEAFF. Using reference TRBV19 and TRBJ1-1 for the parts outside the CDR3, the full variable domain is DGGITQSPKYLFRKEGQNVTLSCEQNLNHDAMYWYRQDPGQGLRLIYYSQIVNDFQKGDIAEGYSVSREKKESFPLTVTSAQKNPTAFYLCASSRADESNTEAFFGQGTRLTVV.

The rearrangement joins TRBV5-6 to TRBJ2-1; 8 positions match TRBD1. In germline, CDR1 is SGHDT, CDR2 YYEEEE. With V trimmed by 4 bases and J by 5 bases, 8 bases remained unmatched. The CDR3 has 15 residues. The CDR3 DNA follows: TGTGCCAGCAGCCTCGGACAGGGTACCAACAATGAGCAGTTCTTC. Its protein is CASSLGQGTNNEQFF.

V usage is TRBV4-2 and J usage is TRBJ2-1; D is possibly TRBD1 or TRBD2 (5 bases each). The germline V and J ends were trimmed by 3 bases and 9 bases, with 15 bases remaining between them. Germline V gene sequence: CDR1 LGHNA, CDR2 YNFKEQ. The CDR3 runs to 14 residues. The CDR3 bases are TGTGCCAGCAGCCACCCGGGACGTATTGGTGAGCAGTTCTTC. This encodes CASSHPGRIGEQFF.

This chain joins TRBV5-1 and TRBJ1-1; tentative D call: TRBD1 (5 bases). CDR1 and CDR2 (germline): SGHRS, YFSETQ. The CDR3 is made up of 14 amino acids. Trimming stripped 4 bases from V and 2 bases from J, with 12 bases between. CDR3 sequence: CASSRAQGNTEAFF. CDR3 nucleotides: TGCGCCAGCAGCCGAGCTCAGGGTAACACTGAAGCTTTCTTT.

V gene TRBV7-9 combines with J gene TRBJ2-1; TRBD1 or TRBD2 may be the D gene (5 bases each). V gave up 5 bases and J gave up 4 bases, with 18 bases separating them. Germline V gene data show CDR1 as SEHNR and CDR2 as FQNEAQ (reference sequence). This CDR3 has 16 amino acids. Written as DNA, the CDR3 is TGTGCCAGCAGCCCCCCCCGTGTGGGGGATTACAATGAGCAGTTCTTC. Amino acids: CASSPPRVGDYNEQFF. Based on the CDR3 plus reference TRBV7-9 and TRBJ2-1, the full variable domain is DTGVSQNPRHKITKRGQNVTFRCDPISEHNRLYWYRQTLGQGPEFLTYFQNEAQLEKSRLLSDRFSAERPKGSFSTLEIQRTEQGDSAMYLCASSPPRVGDYNEQFFGPGTRLTVL.

There are many counts of this clonotype. This chain uses TRBV3-2 with TRBJ2-5; the table's D gene call, TRBD2, was not cross checked with the DNA. TRBV3-2 is noted as a pseudogene. The CDR3 has 16 residues. The DNA for the CDR3 is TGTGCCAGCAGCCCGGGACTAGCCGGCAAGCAAGAGACCCAGTACTTC. Translation: CASSPGLAGKQETQYF.

There are a few counts of this clonotype. The V gene is TRBV20-1, the J gene TRBJ2-5; D is perhaps TRBD2 (5 bases). The CDR3 has 16 amino acids. The germline gives CDR1 DFQATT, CDR2 SNEGSKA (reference sequence). V was shortened by 0 bases and J by 5 bases, with 19 bases between the two germline ends. Here the CDR3 DNA reads TGCAGTGCTAGAGATCTCTTTTCGAGGGAAGGGGAGACCCAGTACTTC. Protein product: CSARDLFSREGETQYF.

DNA of the CDR3: TGTGCCAGCAGCTCTTTAGGGCTCTCGGAGACCCAGTACTTC. Amino acid sequence: CASSSLGLSETQYF. The chain couples TRBV7-2 to TRBJ2-5; no reliable D call. Germline V gene lookup returns CDR1 SGHTA and CDR2 FQGNSA. The CDR3 spans 14 residues. The ends were cut back, 4 bases at V and 5 bases at J, with 14 bases in the middle.

The genes are TRBV4-1 and TRBJ2-5; unclear D gene. The CDR3 runs to 14 residues. Deletions cut 2 bases from V and 4 bases from J, with 11 bases between. Germline CDR1 is MGHRA and CDR2 is YSYEKL. DNA of the CDR3: TGCGCCAGCAGCCAACTCGGAGTAGGAGAGACCCAGTACTTC. Residues: CASSQLGVGETQYF.

The chain carries TRBV27 and TRBJ1-4; D unresolved. Germline assignment: CDR1 MNHEY and CDR2 SMNVEV (reference sequence). This CDR3 is 16 amino acids long. V shed 0 bases and J shed 3 bases, with 11 bases lying between them. The CDR3 is CASSLSPGSSNEKLFF. CDR3 nucleotides: TGTGCCAGCAGTTTATCGCCCGGCTCTTCTAATGAAAAACTGTTTTTT. Combining the CDR3 with reference TRBV27 and TRBJ1-4 gives the whole variable domain EAQVTQNPRYLITVTGKKLTVTCSQNMNHEYMSWYRQDPGLGLRQIYYSMNVEVTDKGDVPEGYKVSRKEKRNFPLILESPSPNQTSLYFCASSLSPGSSNEKLFFGSGTQLSVL.

This CDR3 reads CAISKAGGSYEQYV. The CDR3 bases are TGTGCCATCAGTAAAGCAGGGGGCTCCTACGAGCAGTACGTC. The chain has TRBV10-3 and TRBJ2-7; TRBD1 matches 7 bases. CDR1 and CDR2 from the germline V gene are ENHRY and SYGVKD. The CDR3 consists of 14 residues. The J segment lost 0 bases and the V segment lost 5 bases, leaving 4 bases of the junction unmatched.

This clonotype was counted ten times or more. The chain recombines TRBV28 with TRBJ2-4, with D possibly called TRBD1 or TRBD2 (5 bases each). Germline V gene data show CDR1 as MDHEN and CDR2 as SYDVKM. V lost 7 bases and J lost 7, with 14 bases in between. The CDR3 extends over 13 amino acids. CDR3 residues: CASIEGTGNIQYF. The CDR3 DNA follows: TGTGCCAGCATCGAGGGGACGGGGAACATTCAGTACTTC. The full variable domain, in which reference TRBV28 and TRBJ2-4 provide the parts outside the CDR3, is DVKVTQSSRYLVKRTGEKVFLECVQDMDHENMFWYRQDPGLGLRLIYFSYDVKMKEKGDIPEGYSVSREKKERFSLILESASTNQTSMYLCASIEGTGNIQYFGAGTRLSVL.

This clonotype was counted only a few times. The V and J genes are TRBV5-6 and TRBJ1-3; D unclear. CDR3 size: 17 residues. The V end was cut by 0 bases, the J end by 1 base, with 14 bases between. Germline V gene sequence: CDR1 SGHDT, CDR2 YYEEEE. The CDR3 DNA sequence: TGTGCCAGCAGCTTGGGCGGACTCGTTCTATCTGGAAACACCATATATTTT. Its protein product is CASSLGGLVLSGNTIYF.

The chain recombines TRBV9 with TRBJ2-1; weak D call: TRBD1 (6 bases). Trimming cost V 4 bases and J 8 bases, with 10 bases left between them. The CDR3 has 12 amino acids. The germline CDR1 and CDR2 sequences are SGDLS and YYNGEE. The DNA for the CDR3 is TGTGCCAGCAGCACCTCAGGGGATGAGCAGTTCTTC. Translating gives CASSTSGDEQFF. Variable domain in full (rest from reference TRBV9 and TRBJ2-1): DSGVTQTPKHLITATGQRVTLRCSPRSGDLSVYWYQQSLDQGLQFLIQYYNGEERAKGNILERFSAQQFPDLHSELNLSSLELGDSALYFCASSTSGDEQFFGPGTRLTVL.

This clonotype was seen only a few times. The CDR3 protein is CASSPPGVRGGETQYF. The CDR3 bases are TGTGCCAGCAGCCCCCCAGGGGTAAGGGGCGGAGAGACCCAGTACTTC. The V gene is TRBV7-9, the J gene TRBJ2-5, with D perhaps TRBD1 (6 bases). The germline gives CDR1 SEHNR, CDR2 FQNEAQ (reference sequence). CDR3 size: 16 residues. Trimming stripped 5 bases from V and 4 bases from J, with 20 bases between. Based on the CDR3 plus reference TRBV7-9 and TRBJ2-5, the full variable domain is DTGVSQNPRHKITKRGQNVTFRCDPISEHNRLYWYRQTLGQGPEFLTYFQNEAQLEKSRLLSDRFSAERPKGSFSTLEIQRTEQGDSAMYLCASSPPGVRGGETQYFGPGTRLLVL.

This clonotype was counted only a few times. The J gene is TRBJ1-1, the V gene TRBV4-3; D is uncertain. V was pared by 0 bases and J by 1 base, with 9 bases between. Germline V gene sequence: CDR1 LGHNA, CDR2 YSLEER. The length of the CDR3 is 15 residues. As DNA, the CDR3 is TGCGCCAGCAGCCAAGAGATGTATAAGAACACTGAAGCTTTCTTT. This gives the protein CASSQEMYKNTEAFF.

This clonotype appeared a few times. The chain links TRBV4-2 to TRBJ1-6, with TRBD1 matching over 8 bases. V dropped 2 bases and J dropped 7; count of bases not matched to a gene: 7. CDR3 length: 16 amino acids. Per the germline V gene, CDR1 is LGHNA and CDR2 is YNFKEQ. In DNA, the CDR3 is TGTGCCAGCAGCCAAACAACAGGGGGAAACAATTCACCCCTCCACTTT. This encodes CASSQTTGGNNSPLHF.

This clonotype was detected only a few times. The chain employs TRBV5-4 and TRBJ2-3; tentative D call: TRBD1 (5 bases). Germline assignment: CDR1 SGHNT and CDR2 YYREEE (reference sequence). The CDR3 consists of 14 residues. Trimming stripped 1 base from V and 4 bases from J, with 10 bases between. CDR3 in amino acids: CASSLQGPADTQYF. In DNA form, the CDR3 reads TGTGCCAGCAGCTTGCAGGGTCCCGCAGATACGCAGTATTTT.